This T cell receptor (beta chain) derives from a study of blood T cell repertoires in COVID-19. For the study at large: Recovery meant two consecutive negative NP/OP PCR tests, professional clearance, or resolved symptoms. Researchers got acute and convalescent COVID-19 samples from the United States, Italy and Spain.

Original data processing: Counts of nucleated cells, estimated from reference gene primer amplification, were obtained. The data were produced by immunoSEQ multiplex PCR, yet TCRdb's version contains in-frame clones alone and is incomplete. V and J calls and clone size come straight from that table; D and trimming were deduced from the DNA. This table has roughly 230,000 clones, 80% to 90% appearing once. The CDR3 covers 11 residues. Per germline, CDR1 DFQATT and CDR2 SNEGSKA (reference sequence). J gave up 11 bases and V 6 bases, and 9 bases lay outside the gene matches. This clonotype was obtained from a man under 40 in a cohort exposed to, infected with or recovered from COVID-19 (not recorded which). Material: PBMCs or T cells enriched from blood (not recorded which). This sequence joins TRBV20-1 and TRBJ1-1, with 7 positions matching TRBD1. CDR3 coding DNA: TGCAGTGCGGAGAGACAGGGAGCGGCTTTCTTT. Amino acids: CSAERQGAAFF.